This T cell receptor beta chain was retrieved from a study of shared clonotypes between healthy human individuals. With 6 bases removed from V and 0 bases from J, the gap between germline ends came to 9 bases. The CDR3 loop spans 14 amino acids. Germline-derived CDR1 and CDR2 are SGHAT and FQNNGV. TCRdb keeps only in-frame clones here, not all; method: immunoSEQ multiplex PCR. The sample carries about 2.1 million clones, just under 95% recorded once. CD8 cells regarded as naive lacked CD45RO, were positively chosen for CCR7, and omitted terminally differentiated effector memory CD45RA+ cells. Donors had no recently reported acute infections or vaccinations and were HIV-negative.

The rearrangement links TRBV11-2 to TRBJ2-1, with D possibly being TRBD1 or TRBD2 (6 bases each). This TCR came from a man aged 18 to 29 in good health. Some clones in this sample may be carry-over from other donors' samples. Sequenced material: naive CD8+ T cells from PBMCs. The CDR3 nucleotides read TGTGCCAGCAGTCGGGGGCCCTCCTACAATGAGCAGTTCTTC. Its protein is CASSRGPSYNEQFF.